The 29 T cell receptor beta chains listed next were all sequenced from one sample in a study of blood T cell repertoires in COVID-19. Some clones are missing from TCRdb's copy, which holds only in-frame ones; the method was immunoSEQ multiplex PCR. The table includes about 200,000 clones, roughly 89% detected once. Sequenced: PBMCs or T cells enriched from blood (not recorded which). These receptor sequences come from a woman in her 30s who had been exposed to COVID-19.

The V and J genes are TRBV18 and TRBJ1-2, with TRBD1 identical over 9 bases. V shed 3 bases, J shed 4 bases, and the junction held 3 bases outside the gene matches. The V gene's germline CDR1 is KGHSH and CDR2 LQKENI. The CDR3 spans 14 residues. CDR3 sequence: CASSPDRGVYGYTF. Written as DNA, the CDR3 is TGTGCCAGCTCACCCGACAGGGGGGTCTATGGCTACACCTTC. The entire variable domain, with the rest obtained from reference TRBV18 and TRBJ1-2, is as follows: NAGVMQNPRHLVRRRGQEARLRCSPMKGHSHVYWYRQLPEEGLKFMVYLQKENIIDESGMPKERFSAEFPKEGPSILRIQQVVRGDSAAYFCASSPDRGVYGYTFGSGTRLTVV.

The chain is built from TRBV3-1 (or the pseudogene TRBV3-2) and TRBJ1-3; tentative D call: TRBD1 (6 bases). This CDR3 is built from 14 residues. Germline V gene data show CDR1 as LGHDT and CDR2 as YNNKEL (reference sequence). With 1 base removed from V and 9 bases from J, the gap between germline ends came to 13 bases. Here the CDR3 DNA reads TGTGCCAGCAGCCAAGGACAGGCCTGGGGCACCATATATTTT. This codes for CASSQGQAWGTIYF.

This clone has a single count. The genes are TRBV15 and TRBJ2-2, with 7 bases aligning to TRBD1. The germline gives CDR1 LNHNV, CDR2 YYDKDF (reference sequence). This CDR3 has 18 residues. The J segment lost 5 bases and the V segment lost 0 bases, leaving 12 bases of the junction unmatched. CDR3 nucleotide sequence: TGTGCCACCAGCAGAGATTGGGGACAGAGCCATGAGACCGGGGAGCTGTTTTTT. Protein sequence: CATSRDWGQSHETGELFF.

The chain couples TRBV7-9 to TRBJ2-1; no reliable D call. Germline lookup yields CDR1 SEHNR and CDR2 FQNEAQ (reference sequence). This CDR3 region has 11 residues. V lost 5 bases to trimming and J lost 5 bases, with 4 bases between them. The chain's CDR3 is CASSLDNEQFF. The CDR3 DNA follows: TGTGCCAGCAGCCTCGACAATGAGCAGTTCTTC.

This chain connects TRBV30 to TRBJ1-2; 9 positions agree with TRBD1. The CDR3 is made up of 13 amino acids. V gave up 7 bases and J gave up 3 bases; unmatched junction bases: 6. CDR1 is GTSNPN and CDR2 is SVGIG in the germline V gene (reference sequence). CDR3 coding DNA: TGTGCCTCTACAGGGGGCGTTCACTATGGCTACACCTTC. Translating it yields CASTGGVHYGYTF.

The CDR3 protein is CASSVVGGGGNTIYF. Here the CDR3 DNA reads TGTGCCAGCAGCGTAGTAGGGGGTGGAGGAAACACCATATATTTT. This chain connects TRBV9 to TRBJ1-3; the D gene is possibly TRBD1 (6 bases). Per germline, CDR1 SGDLS and CDR2 YYNGEE. Trimming removed 0 bases from V and 4 bases from J, with 11 bases in between. The CDR3 is made up of 15 amino acids.

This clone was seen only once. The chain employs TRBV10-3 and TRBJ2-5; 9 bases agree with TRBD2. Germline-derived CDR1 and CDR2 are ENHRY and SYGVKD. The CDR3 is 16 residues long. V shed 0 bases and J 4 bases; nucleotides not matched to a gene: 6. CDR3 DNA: TGTGCCATCAGTGAGTCTGGCGGGGGGGCCCGAGAGACCCAGTACTTC. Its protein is CAISESGGGARETQYF.

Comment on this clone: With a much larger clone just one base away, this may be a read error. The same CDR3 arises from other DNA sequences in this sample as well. The CDR3 nucleotides read TGTGCCAGCAGCTTAGTCGTTGCAGGTCAAGAGACCCAATACTTC. Its translation is CASSLVVAGQETQYF. V is TRBV11-2 and J is TRBJ2-5, with D hard to call. The V gene's germline CDR1 is SGHAT and CDR2 FQNNGV. The CDR3 spans 15 residues.

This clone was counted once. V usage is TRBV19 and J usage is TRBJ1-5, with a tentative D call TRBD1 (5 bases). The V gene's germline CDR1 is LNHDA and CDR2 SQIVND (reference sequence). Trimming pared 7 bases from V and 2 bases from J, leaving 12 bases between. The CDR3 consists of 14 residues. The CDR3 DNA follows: TGTGCCAGTATAGGGGTTGTTGGCAATCAGCCCCAGCATTTT. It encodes CASIGVVGNQPQHF.

The CDR3 bases are TGTGCCAGCAGCCAGGGGGGCAGCCATCAGCCCCAGCATTTT. Encoded protein: CASSQGGSHQPQHF. The chain recombines TRBV11-2 with TRBJ1-5; 7 bases map to TRBD1. The CDR3 has 14 amino acids. Trimming cost V 5 bases and J 5 bases; bases outside gene matches: 6. Germline V gene data show CDR1 as SGHAT and CDR2 as FQNNGV.

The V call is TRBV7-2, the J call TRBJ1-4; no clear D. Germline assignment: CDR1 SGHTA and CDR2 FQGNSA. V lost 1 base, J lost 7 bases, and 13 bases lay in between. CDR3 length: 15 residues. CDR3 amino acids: CASSLVGVTGEKLFF. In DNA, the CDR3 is TGTGCCAGCAGCTTAGTCGGGGTTACGGGTGAAAAACTGTTTTTT.

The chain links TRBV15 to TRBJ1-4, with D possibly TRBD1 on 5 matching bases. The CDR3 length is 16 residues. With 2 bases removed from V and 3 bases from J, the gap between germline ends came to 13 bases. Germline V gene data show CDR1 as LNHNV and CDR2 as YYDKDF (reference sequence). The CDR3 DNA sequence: TGTGCCACCAGCAGAATCGGGGGAGGTGCTAATGAAAAACTGTTTTTT. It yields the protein CATSRIGGGANEKLFF.

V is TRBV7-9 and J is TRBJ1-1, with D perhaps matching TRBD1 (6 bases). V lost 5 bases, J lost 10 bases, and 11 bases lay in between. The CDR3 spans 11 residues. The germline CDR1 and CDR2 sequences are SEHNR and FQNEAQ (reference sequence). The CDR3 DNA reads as TGTGCCAGCAGCACCCAGGGGTTAGCTTTCTTT. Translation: CASSTQGLAFF.

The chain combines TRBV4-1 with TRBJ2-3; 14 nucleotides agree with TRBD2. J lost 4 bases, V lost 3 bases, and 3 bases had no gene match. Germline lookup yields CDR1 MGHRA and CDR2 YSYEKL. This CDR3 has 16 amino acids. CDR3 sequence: CASSQTSGGGSDTQYF. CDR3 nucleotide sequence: TGCGCCAGCAGCCAGACTAGCGGGGGGGGTTCAGATACGCAGTATTTT.

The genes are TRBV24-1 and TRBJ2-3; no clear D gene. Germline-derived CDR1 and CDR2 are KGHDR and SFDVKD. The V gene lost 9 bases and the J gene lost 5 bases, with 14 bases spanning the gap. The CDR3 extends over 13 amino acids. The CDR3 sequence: CATADGGRDTQYF. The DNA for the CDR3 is TGTGCCACCGCTGATGGTGGGCGAGATACGCAGTATTTT.

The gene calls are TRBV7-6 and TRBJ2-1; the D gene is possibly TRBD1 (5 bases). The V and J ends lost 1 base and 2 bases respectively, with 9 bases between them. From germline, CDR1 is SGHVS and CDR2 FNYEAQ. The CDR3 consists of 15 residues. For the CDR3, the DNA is TGTGCCAGCAGCTTAGGACAGATCCCCTACAATGAGCAGTTCTTC. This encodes CASSLGQIPYNEQFF.

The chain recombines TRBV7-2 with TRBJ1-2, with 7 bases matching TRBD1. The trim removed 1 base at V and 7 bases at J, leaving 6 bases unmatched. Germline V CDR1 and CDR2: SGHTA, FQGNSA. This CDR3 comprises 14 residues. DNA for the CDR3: TGTGCCAGCAGCTTAGAGGGACAGAGAGGTGGCTACACCTTC. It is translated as CASSLEGQRGGYTF.

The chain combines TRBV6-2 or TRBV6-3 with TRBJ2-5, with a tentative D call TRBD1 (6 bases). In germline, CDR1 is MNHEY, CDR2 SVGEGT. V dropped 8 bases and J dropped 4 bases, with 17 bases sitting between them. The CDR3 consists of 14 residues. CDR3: CASGFQGFRETQYF. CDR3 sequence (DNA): TGTGCCAGCGGTTTTCAGGGGTTCCGAGAGACCCAGTACTTC.

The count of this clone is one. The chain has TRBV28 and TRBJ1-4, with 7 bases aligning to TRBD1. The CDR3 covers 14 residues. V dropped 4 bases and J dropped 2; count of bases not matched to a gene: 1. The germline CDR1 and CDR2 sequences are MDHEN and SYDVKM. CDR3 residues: CASSSGGTNEKLFF. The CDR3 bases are TGTGCCAGCAGTTCAGGGGGGACTAATGAAAAACTGTTTTTT.

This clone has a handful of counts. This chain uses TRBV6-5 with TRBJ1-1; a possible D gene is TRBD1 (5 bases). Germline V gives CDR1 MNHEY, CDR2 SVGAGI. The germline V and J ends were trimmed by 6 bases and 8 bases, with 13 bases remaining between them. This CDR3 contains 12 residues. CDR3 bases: TGTGCCAGCAGCCCGGGACTGGGAGAAGCTTTCTTT. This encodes CASSPGLGEAFF.

The CDR3 region has the DNA TGCGCCAGCAGCTTGGCCTACAGGGGGCGAAAGAACACTGAAGCTTTCTTT. This gives the protein CASSLAYRGRKNTEAFF. V gene TRBV5-1 combines with J gene TRBJ1-1, with 9 bases aligning to TRBD1. The germline V gene encodes CDR1 SGHRS and CDR2 YFSETQ. This CDR3 spans 17 amino acids. V was clipped by 0 bases and J by 1 base; unmatched bases: 7.

CDR3 sequence (DNA): TGTGCCAGCAGCTTGGGTCCAGCGGGGGCAGGGGAGCAGTACTTC. Translation: CASSLGPAGAGEQYF. The chain recombines TRBV5-4 with TRBJ2-7; 8 bases map to TRBD2. This CDR3 comprises 15 residues. Germline CDR1 SGHNT, CDR2 YYREEE (reference sequence). The V and J ends lost 0 bases and 7 bases, in that order; junction bases with no gene match: 9.

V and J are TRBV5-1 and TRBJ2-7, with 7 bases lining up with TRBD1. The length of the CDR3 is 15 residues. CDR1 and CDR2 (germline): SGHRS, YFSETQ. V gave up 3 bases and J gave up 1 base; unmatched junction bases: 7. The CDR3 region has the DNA TGCGCCAGCAGCTATTGGACAGGCGAGTCCTACGAGCAGTACTTC. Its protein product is CASSYWTGESYEQYF.

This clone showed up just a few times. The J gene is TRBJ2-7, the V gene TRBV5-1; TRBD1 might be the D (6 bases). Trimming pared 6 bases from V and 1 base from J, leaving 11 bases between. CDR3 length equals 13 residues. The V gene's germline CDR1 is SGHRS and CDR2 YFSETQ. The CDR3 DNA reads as TGCGCCAGCAAAGAAGGACAGTCCTACGAGCAGTACTTC. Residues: CASKEGQSYEQYF.

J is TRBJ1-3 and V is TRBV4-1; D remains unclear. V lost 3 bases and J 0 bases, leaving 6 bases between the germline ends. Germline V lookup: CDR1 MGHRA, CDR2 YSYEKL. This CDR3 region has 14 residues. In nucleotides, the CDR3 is TGCGCCAGCAGCCACCTGAGCTCTGGAAACACCATATATTTT. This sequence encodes CASSHLSSGNTIYF.

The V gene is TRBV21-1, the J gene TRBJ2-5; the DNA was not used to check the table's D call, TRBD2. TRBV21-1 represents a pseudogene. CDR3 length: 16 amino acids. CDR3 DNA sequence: TGTGCCAGCAGCACCCGACTAGCGGGGGCCCAAGAGACCCAGTACTTC. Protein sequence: CASSTRLAGAQETQYF.

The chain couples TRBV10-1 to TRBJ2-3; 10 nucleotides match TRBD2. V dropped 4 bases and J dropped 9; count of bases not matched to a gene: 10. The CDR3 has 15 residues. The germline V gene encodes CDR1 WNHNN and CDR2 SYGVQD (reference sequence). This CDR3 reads CASSGVLAGKGTQYF. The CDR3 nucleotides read TGCGCCAGCAGTGGGGTACTAGCGGGGAAGGGGACGCAGTATTTT.

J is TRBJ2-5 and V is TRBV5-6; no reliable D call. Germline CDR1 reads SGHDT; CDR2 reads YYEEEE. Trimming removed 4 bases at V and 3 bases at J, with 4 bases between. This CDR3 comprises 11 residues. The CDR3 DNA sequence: TGTGCCAGCAGCGTTAAAGAGACCCAGTACTTC. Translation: CASSVKETQYF.

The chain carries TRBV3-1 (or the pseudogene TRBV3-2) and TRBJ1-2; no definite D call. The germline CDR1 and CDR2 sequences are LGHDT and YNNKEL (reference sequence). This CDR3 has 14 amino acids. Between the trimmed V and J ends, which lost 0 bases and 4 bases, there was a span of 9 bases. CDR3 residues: CASSQDPRTYGYTF. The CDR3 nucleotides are TGTGCCAGCAGCCAAGACCCGCGTACCTATGGCTACACCTTC.